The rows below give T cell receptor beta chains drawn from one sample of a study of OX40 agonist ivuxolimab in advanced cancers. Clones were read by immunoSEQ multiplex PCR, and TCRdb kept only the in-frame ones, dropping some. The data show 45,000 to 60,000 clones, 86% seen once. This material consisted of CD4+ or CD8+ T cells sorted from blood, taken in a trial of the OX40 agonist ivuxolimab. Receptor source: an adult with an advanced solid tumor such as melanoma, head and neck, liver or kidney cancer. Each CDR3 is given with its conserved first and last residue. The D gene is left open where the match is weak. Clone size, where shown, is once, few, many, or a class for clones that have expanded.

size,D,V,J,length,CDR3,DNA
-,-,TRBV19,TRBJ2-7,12,CASSIVGTEQYF,TGTGCCAGTAGTATAGTGGGAACCGAGCAGTACTTC
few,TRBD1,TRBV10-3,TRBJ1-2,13,CAIRPEGAYGYTF,TGTGCCATCAGGCCCGAGGGGGCCTATGGCTACACCTTC
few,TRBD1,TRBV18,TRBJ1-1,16,CASSPIGQGMNTEAFF,TGTGCCAGCTCACCGATAGGACAGGGTATGAACACTGAAGCTTTCTTT
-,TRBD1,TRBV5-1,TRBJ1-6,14,CASSQGQGTSPLHF,TGCGCCAGCAGCCAGGGACAGGGTACCTCACCCCTCCACTTT
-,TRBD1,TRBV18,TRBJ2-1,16,CASSPGQGGAYNEQFF,TGTGCCAGCTCCCCCGGACAGGGTGGTGCGTACAATGAGCAGTTCTTC
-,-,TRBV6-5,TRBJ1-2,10,CATQQEGYTF,TGTGCCACCCAACAGGAGGGCTACACCTTC
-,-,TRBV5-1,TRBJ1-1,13,CASSLGENTEAFF,TGCGCCAGCAGCTTAGGAGAGAACACTGAAGCTTTCTTT
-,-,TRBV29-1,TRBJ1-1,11,CSVVLGGTAFF,TGCAGCGTTGTTCTTGGGGGTACAGCTTTCTTT
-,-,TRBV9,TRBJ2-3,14,CASSVGASTDTQYF,TGTGCCAGCAGCGTAGGGGCTAGCACAGATACGCAGTATTTT
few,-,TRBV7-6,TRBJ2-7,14,CASSLSPYNWEQYF,TGTGCCAGCAGCTTAAGCCCCTATAACTGGGAGCAGTACTTC
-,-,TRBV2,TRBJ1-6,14,CASGQSSYNSPLHF,TGTGCCAGTGGACAGAGCTCCTATAATTCACCCCTCCACTTT
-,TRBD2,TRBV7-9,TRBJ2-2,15,CASSIWTSATGELFF,TGTGCCAGCAGCATATGGACTAGCGCGACCGGGGAGCTGTTTTTT
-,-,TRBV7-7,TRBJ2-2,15,CASSLEGGGPGELFF,TGTGCCAGCAGCTTAGAAGGTGGCGGACCCGGGGAGCTGTTTTTT
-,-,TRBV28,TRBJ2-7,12,CASRRRVGEQYF,TGTGCCAGCCGGCGGAGGGTGGGAGAGCAGTACTTC
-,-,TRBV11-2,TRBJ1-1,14,CASSPWTQGTEAFF,TGTGCCAGCAGCCCCTGGACCCAAGGCACTGAAGCTTTCTTT
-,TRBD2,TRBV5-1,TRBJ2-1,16,CASSLVAGQTYNEQFF,TGCGCCAGCAGCTTGGTAGCGGGGCAAACCTACAATGAGCAGTTCTTC
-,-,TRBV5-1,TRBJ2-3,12,CASINGLNTQYF,TGCGCCAGCATAAATGGGCTTAATACGCAGTATTTT
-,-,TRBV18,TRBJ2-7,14,CASSPGVSSYEQYF,TGTGCCAGCTCACCAGGGGTCAGCTCCTACGAGCAGTACTTC
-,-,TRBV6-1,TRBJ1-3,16,CASSETGRVPGNTIYF,TGTGCCAGCAGTGAAACGGGCAGGGTCCCCGGAAACACCATATATTTT
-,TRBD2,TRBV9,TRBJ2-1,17,CASSKGGGGSSYNEQFF,TGTGCCAGCAGCAAAGGCGGGGGGGGGAGCTCCTACAATGAGCAGTTCTTC
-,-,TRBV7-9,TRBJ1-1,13,CASSSRGGTEAFF,TGTGCCAGCAGCTCTAGGGGGGGCACTGAAGCTTTCTTT
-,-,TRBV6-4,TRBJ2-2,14,CASSAQRGTGELFF,TGTGCCAGCAGTGCCCAACGGGGGACCGGGGAGCTGTTTTTT